These T cell receptor beta chains were read from a single sample in a study of early T cells in non-severe SARS-CoV-2 infection. TCRdb reanalysed the 5' RACE reads using MiXCR and keeps one entry per CDR3 protein. The data contain around 52,000 distinct CDR3 sequences, around a tenth of them seen just once; the ten biggest clones take up roughly 10%. Sequenced: whole blood. These receptors were taken from an adult who was a healthcare worker with PCR-confirmed SARS-CoV-2 infection or an uninfected control (not recorded which). CDR3s include the opening cysteine and the closing phenylalanine or tryptophan. Each record gives: V gene, D gene, CDR3 length, J gene, clone size, CDR3 DNA, CDR3 protein. The D gene is left open where the match is weak. Clone size appears in some rows only: once, few, many, or a class for an expanded clone.

V: TRBV28
D: -
length: 14
J: TRBJ1-2
size: few
DNA: TGTGCCGGGGGAGGATACCGGGACGCGAGGGGCTACACCTTC
CDR3: CAGGGYRDARGYTF

V: TRBV7-8
D: -
length: 16
J: TRBJ1-3
size: few
DNA: TGTGCCAGCAGCTTACAGGGGATCCGAAGAGGAAACACCATATATTTT
CDR3: CASSLQGIRRGNTIYF

V: TRBV20-1
D: -
length: 14
J: TRBJ2-4
size: few
DNA: TGCAGTGCCCGAGGAGGACAGGGAGGGAACATTCAGTACTTC
CDR3: CSARGGQGGNIQYF

V: TRBV10-3
D: TRBD1
length: 14
J: TRBJ1-5
size: many
DNA: TGTGCCACCGGGACAGGGGGTCGCAATCAGCCCCAGCATTTT
CDR3: CATGTGGRNQPQHF

V: TRBV4-2
D: -
length: 16
J: TRBJ2-3
size: many
DNA: TGTGCCAGCAGCCAGGTCCCGGGACTTACCGCAGATACGCAGTATTTT
CDR3: CASSQVPGLTADTQYF

V: TRBV25-1
D: TRBD1
length: 16
J: TRBJ2-1
size: -
DNA: TGTGCCAGCAGTGGTATCACAGGGGGCTTTTACAATGAGCAGTTCTTC
CDR3: CASSGITGGFYNEQFF

V: TRBV4-1
D: -
length: 16
J: TRBJ1-4
size: few
DNA: TGCGCCAGCAGCCAAGATTTGTACGCAACTAATGAAAAACTGTTTTTT
CDR3: CASSQDLYATNEKLFF

V: TRBV3-1
D: -
length: 15
J: TRBJ1-2
size: many
DNA: TGTGCCAGCAGCCGATCGACCGAGACTAACTATGGCTACACCTTC
CDR3: CASSRSTETNYGYTF

V: TRBV12-3/TRBV12-4
D: -
length: 13
J: TRBJ2-2
size: few
DNA: TGTGCCAGCAGTTTAGGAGGCACCGGGGAGCTGTTTTTT
CDR3: CASSLGGTGELFF

V: TRBV11-1
D: TRBD1
length: 17
J: TRBJ1-6
size: -
DNA: TGTGCCAGCAGCTTCGGACAGGCCAGCTCCTATAATTCACCCCTCCACTTT
CDR3: CASSFGQASSYNSPLHF

V: TRBV12-5
D: -
length: 14
J: TRBJ1-2
size: -
DNA: TGTGCTAGTTTACAAGGGGGTGTAAACTATGGCTACACCTTC
CDR3: CASLQGGVNYGYTF

V: TRBV27
D: TRBD1
length: 15
J: TRBJ2-6
size: -
DNA: TGTGCCAGCAGGCCTCAGGGGGCTGGGGCCAACGTCCTGACTTTC
CDR3: CASRPQGAGANVLTF

V: TRBV2
D: -
length: 13
J: TRBJ1-1
size: -
DNA: TGTGCCAGCAGTCCACAGCGGCAAACTGAAGCTTTCTTT
CDR3: CASSPQRQTEAFF

V: TRBV11-2
D: -
length: 15
J: TRBJ2-2
size: -
DNA: TGTGCCAGCAGCCCCCAGGGCGCGGACACCGGGGAGCTGTTTTTT
CDR3: CASSPQGADTGELFF

V: TRBV6-2/TRBV6-3
D: TRBD2
length: 13
J: TRBJ2-5
size: -
DNA: TGTGCCAGCAGAACGGGACTAGCAGAGACCCAGTACTTC
CDR3: CASRTGLAETQYF

V: TRBV10-3
D: TRBD1
length: 15
J: TRBJ1-3
size: -
DNA: TGTGCCATTTCCGGACAGGGGAGCTCTGGAAACACCATATATTTT
CDR3: CAISGQGSSGNTIYF

V: TRBV4-1
D: -
length: 16
J: TRBJ2-3
size: few
DNA: TGCGCCAGCAGCCATCCCCTTTTATCTAGCACAGATACGCAGTATTTT
CDR3: CASSHPLLSSTDTQYF

V: TRBV6-2/TRBV6-3
D: TRBD2
length: 15
J: TRBJ2-7
size: many
DNA: TGTGCCAGCAGGCCGGGACTAGCGGGAGTCTACGAGCAGTACTTC
CDR3: CASRPGLAGVYEQYF

V: TRBV29-1
D: -
length: 11
J: TRBJ2-7
size: few
DNA: TGCAGCGGACAAGTTACAGGGAAGCAGTACTTC
CDR3: CSGQVTGKQYF

V: TRBV2
D: -
length: 9
J: TRBJ2-5
size: few
DNA: TGTGCCAGCGACAGGCCCCAGTACTTC
CDR3: CASDRPQYF

V: TRBV29-1
D: -
length: 13
J: TRBJ2-5
size: many
DNA: TGCAGCGGGAGGGTCTCAGCATGGGAGACCCAGTACTTC
CDR3: CSGRVSAWETQYF

V: TRBV5-8
D: -
length: 14
J: TRBJ2-5
size: few
DNA: TGTGCCAGCAGCCGGCAGGGTACCAGGGAGACCCAGTACTTC
CDR3: CASSRQGTRETQYF

V: TRBV20-1
D: TRBD2
length: 16
J: TRBJ2-2
size: few
DNA: TGCAGTGCTAGAGATCGGGGAGGGAGGGCCTCACGGGAGCTGTTTTTT
CDR3: CSARDRGGRASRELFF

V: TRBV29-1
D: TRBD2
length: 15
J: TRBJ2-7
size: few
DNA: TGCAGCTTCAAAGTCTCGGGGTCTTGGGGGGGCGAGCAGTACTTC
CDR3: CSFKVSGSWGGEQYF

V: TRBV28
D: -
length: 14
J: TRBJ1-2
size: few
DNA: TGTGCCAGCAGTTTGCCGAGCTCTAACTATGGCTACACCTTC
CDR3: CASSLPSSNYGYTF

V: TRBV5-1
D: TRBD1
length: 15
J: TRBJ2-7
size: -
DNA: TGCGCCAGCAGCACTACAGGGGCGGGCGCCTACGAGCAGTACTTC
CDR3: CASSTTGAGAYEQYF

V: TRBV10-3
D: TRBD1
length: 14
J: TRBJ1-1
size: many
DNA: TGTGCCATCAGTGGACAGGGGCGGAACACTGAAGCTTTCTTT
CDR3: CAISGQGRNTEAFF

V: TRBV11-2
D: TRBD2
length: 15
J: TRBJ2-2
size: -
DNA: TGTGCCAGCAGCTTAGCGGGAGGCGGGACCGGGGAGCTGTTTTTT
CDR3: CASSLAGGGTGELFF